Below are 5 T cell receptor beta chains sequenced from a single sample in a study of T-cell reconstitution after alpha-beta-depleted transplantation in children. The library targeted TCRbeta and was prepared with unique molecular identifiers. TCRdb re-derived calls from the PCR reads in MiXCR, one entry per CDR3 protein. The data show roughly 100,000 distinct CDR3 sequences, 7.5% to 9.5% seen once. Sample: PBMCs from the stem cell graft donor, taken from the stem cell graft. These receptors all stem from a human donor who donated a stem cell graft to a child with congenital amegakaryocytic thrombocytopenia.

This clonotype has ten or more counts. The chain recombines TRBV10-3 with TRBJ2-2; TRBD2 agrees at 7 bases. The germline CDR1 and CDR2 sequences are ENHRY and SYGVKD. V lost 11 bases to trimming and J lost 1 base; unmatched junction nucleotides: 7. The CDR3 consists of 14 residues. For the CDR3, the DNA is TGTGCCGCTCAGGGAGGGATGAACACCGGGGAGCTGTTTTTT. Protein: CAAQGGMNTGELFF.

This clonotype was counted at least ten times. The V and J genes are TRBV11-2 and TRBJ2-2, with TRBD2 matching over 8 bases. The germline CDR1 and CDR2 sequences are SGHAT and FQNNGV. The CDR3 loop spans 18 amino acids. Trimming cost V 5 bases and J 1 base; bases outside gene matches: 12. The CDR3: CASSTTPRLAQNTGELFF. The CDR3 region has the DNA TGTGCCAGCAGCACAACCCCTCGACTAGCGCAGAACACCGGGGAGCTGTTTTTT.

This clonotype was observed at least ten times. The chain couples TRBV3-1 to TRBJ1-1, with D possibly matching TRBD1 (5 bases). CDR1 and CDR2 from the germline V gene are LGHDT and YNNKEL (reference sequence). The CDR3 sequence is 15 residues long. V dropped 0 bases and J dropped 0 bases, with 8 bases sitting between them. The CDR3 region is CASSQDGALNTEAFF. CDR3 in DNA: TGTGCCAGCAGCCAAGATGGGGCCTTGAACACTGAAGCTTTCTTT.

This clonotype was counted many times. V and J are TRBV19 and TRBJ1-6; D ambiguous. CDR3 length equals 14 residues. The germline V gene encodes CDR1 LNHDA and CDR2 SQIVND (reference sequence). V dropped 6 bases and J dropped 7 bases, with 13 bases sitting between them. CDR3 amino acids: CASSTGGQNSPLHF. CDR3 bases: TGTGCCAGTAGCACTGGCGGCCAAAATTCACCCCTCCACTTT.

About this clonotype itself: The conserved closing phenylalanine or tryptophan is absent in this CDR3, likely reflecting a read error. It is unclear where the CDR3 begins or ends on the DNA, so no DNA is shown, and the CDR3 is as TCRdb lists it. The rearrangement links TRBV6-2 or TRBV6-3 to TRBJ2-1; the table's D gene call, TRBD2, was not cross checked with the DNA. Germline CDR1 reads MNHEY; CDR2 reads SVGEGT. The CDR3 numbers 13 amino acids, ends counted. The CDR3 is CASSDSGSSIPRV.